The 25 T cell receptor beta chains given below trace back to one sample, sequenced in a study of cytomegalovirus exposure and HLA in healthy donors (dated by TCRdb to about 2017). The protocol used for the library was the immunoSEQ multiplex PCR assay. For the multiplex PCR, a mixture combining 60 forward primers for TCR Vbeta segments and 13 reverse primers for TCR Jbeta segments was used. TCRdb retrieved this table from immuneACCESS and kept in-frame rearrangements only. Not all clones are present; in checked studies, unresolved V genes account for under half, and no reason is known for the remainder. A total of 170,000 or so clones appear in this sample, around 86% of them only once. The ten largest clonotypes hold 1.5% to 2% of the sample. The sequenced sample consisted of PBMCs. These receptor sequences come from a man aged 50 to 59 in good health and CMV-seronegative.

The chain has TRBV28 and TRBJ2-3, with TRBD1 identical over 9 bases. V trimming: 5 bases; J trimming: 1 base; junction bases outside the gene matches: 4. Germline V gene data show CDR1 as MDHEN and CDR2 as SYDVKM. This CDR3 is built from 15 residues. CDR3 sequence reads: CASSTGQGGTDTQYF. The CDR3 DNA sequence: TGTGCCAGCAGTACGGGACAGGGCGGCACAGATACGCAGTATTTT.

The chain employs TRBV4-3 and TRBJ1-2, with a possible D match to TRBD1 (6 bases). Trimming shortened V by 2 bases and J by 2 bases, and 15 bases separated the two germline ends. The CDR3 has 16 amino acids. CDR1 LGHNA and CDR2 YSLEER come from the germline V gene. The CDR3, as DNA: TGCGCCAGCAGCCAACATTACCCGGGACAAAACTATGGCTACACCTTC. It translates to CASSQHYPGQNYGYTF.

The V gene is TRBV29-1, the J gene TRBJ2-7, with 14 bases aligning to TRBD2. Germline V lookup: CDR1 SQVTM, CDR2 ANQGSEA. J gave up 6 bases and V 3 bases, and 10 bases lay outside the gene matches. The CDR3 is 16 residues long. CDR3 amino acids: CSVDNPGLAGVGEQYF. Here the CDR3 DNA reads TGCAGCGTTGACAACCCGGGACTAGCGGGAGTAGGCGAGCAGTACTTC.

The chain employs TRBV5-5 and TRBJ1-6, with a weak D call TRBD1 (5 bases). Trimming cost V 0 bases and J 8 bases, with 12 bases left between them. From germline, CDR1 is SGHKS and CDR2 YYEKEE (reference sequence). This CDR3 has 15 residues. CDR3 bases: TGTGCCAGCAGCTTGGAATTGGGGGGGGATTCACCCCTCCACTTT. Amino acids: CASSLELGGDSPLHF.

The rearrangement uses TRBV9 and TRBJ2-2; 11 bases map to TRBD2. The CDR3 has 16 residues. CDR1 is SGDLS, CDR2 YYNGEE, per germline. V was clipped by 4 bases and J by 3 bases; unmatched bases: 5. CDR3 region: CASSLWTSGYTGELFF. The DNA of the CDR3 is TGTGCCAGCAGCTTATGGACTAGCGGGTACACCGGGGAGCTGTTTTTT.

This clone was counted once. The genes are TRBV6-1 and TRBJ2-6, with no clear D. CDR1 is MNHNS and CDR2 is SASEGT in the germline V gene. V gave up 2 bases and J gave up 8 bases, with 22 bases separating them. The CDR3 loop spans 18 amino acids. The CDR3 DNA follows: TGTGCCAGCAGTGAAATTAACAGCCAACCTCTCAGGACCAACGTCCTGACTTTC. Protein product: CASSEINSQPLRTNVLTF.

This rearrangement joins TRBV19 to TRBJ2-3; TRBD2 aligns across 9 bases. V lost 0 bases, J lost 4 bases, and 5 bases stayed unmatched. The CDR3 length is 16 residues. Germline V CDR1 and CDR2: LNHDA, SQIVND (reference sequence). For the CDR3, the DNA is TGTGCCAGTAGTATAGAAGGTAGCGGGAGTGCAGATACGCAGTATTTT. Translating gives CASSIEGSGSADTQYF. Variable domain in full (rest from reference TRBV19 and TRBJ2-3): DGGITQSPKYLFRKEGQNVTLSCEQNLNHDAMYWYRQDPGQGLRLIYYSQIVNDFQKGDIAEGYSVSREKKESFPLTVTSAQKNPTAFYLCASSIEGSGSADTQYFGPGTRLTVL.

The chain carries TRBV9 and TRBJ2-7, with a possible D match to TRBD1 (5 bases). The CDR3 spans 14 residues. Germline CDR1 reads SGDLS; CDR2 reads YYNGEE. Trimming left V 0 bases short and J 1 base short, with 8 bases between. CDR3 amino acids: CASSVGRGSYEQYF. The CDR3 coding sequence is TGTGCCAGCAGCGTAGGTAGGGGATCCTACGAGCAGTACTTC.

V gene TRBV5-4 combines with J gene TRBJ2-1; 10 bases map to TRBD2. Germline values: CDR1 SGHNT, CDR2 YYREEE (reference sequence). The CDR3 runs 15 residues. V was pared by 5 bases and J by 7 bases, with 9 bases of the junction left unmatched. This CDR3 reads CASSSAGGVSNEQFF. Here the CDR3 DNA reads TGTGCCAGCAGTTCAGCGGGGGGGGTTTCGAATGAGCAGTTCTTC. The whole variable domain, remainder taken from reference TRBV5-4 and TRBJ2-1, is ETGVTQSPTHLIKTRGQQVTLRCSSQSGHNTVSWYQQALGQGPQFIFQYYREEENGRGNFPPRFSGLQFPNYSSELNVNALELDDSALYLCASSSAGGVSNEQFFGPGTRLTVL.

The V call is TRBV6-6, the J call TRBJ2-1; possible D gene TRBD2, 6 bases. CDR1 and CDR2 from the germline V gene are MNHNY and SVGAGI (reference sequence). Trimming removed 8 bases at V and 7 bases at J, with 12 bases between. The CDR3 has 12 residues. The CDR3 DNA is TGTGCCAGCGGCGGGGTCTGGAATGAGCAGTTCTTC. The encoded protein is CASGGVWNEQFF.

The V call is TRBV4-2, the J call TRBJ2-3, with D possibly matching TRBD2 (7 bases). The CDR3 is 16 residues long. Trimming pared 0 bases from V and 9 bases from J, leaving 19 bases between. Germline CDR1 reads LGHNA; CDR2 reads YNFKEQ. CDR3 DNA: TGTGCCAGCAGCCAAGATGGGGTAGGGGGAGGGCAGACGCAGTATTTT. This translates into CASSQDGVGGGQTQYF.

The chain is built from TRBV10-3 and TRBJ1-6; perhaps TRBD1 as D (6 bases). This CDR3 comprises 13 residues. Per the germline V gene, CDR1 is ENHRY and CDR2 is SYGVKD. V was shortened by 6 bases and J by 9 bases, with 12 bases between the two germline ends. The CDR3: CAIRDSRGSPLHF. CDR3 coding DNA: TGTGCCATCAGGGACAGTAGGGGTTCACCCCTCCACTTT.

A remark on this clone: The junction departs from the called germline gene at one end, perhaps through a read error. V and J are TRBV29-1 and TRBJ1-4, with a tentative D call TRBD1 (5 bases). CDR3 size: 15 residues. CDR1 SQVTM and CDR2 ANQGSEA come from the germline V gene. CDR3: CSVEEGGDPGLKPFF. CDR3 coding DNA: TGCAGCGTTGAAGAGGGGGGGGACCCGGGTCTAAAACCGTTTTTT.

The chain uses TRBV28 and TRBJ2-7; the match to TRBD2 covers 7 bases. J lost 4 bases, V lost 7 bases, and 4 bases had no gene match. The germline V gene encodes CDR1 MDHEN and CDR2 SYDVKM. The CDR3 has 12 amino acids. CDR3 in DNA: TGTGCCAGCACGGGGGGTAGGTACGAGCAGTACTTC. Translated: CASTGGRYEQYF.

The gene calls are TRBV2 and TRBJ1-2, with 7 bases aligning to TRBD1. Germline lookup yields CDR1 SNHLY and CDR2 FYNNEI. This CDR3 is built from 17 residues. V lost 3 bases, J lost 6 bases, and 16 bases stayed unmatched. The CDR3 region is CASSEGGRGRLEDGYTF. The DNA for the CDR3 is TGTGCCAGCAGTGAGGGCGGCAGGGGGAGGTTAGAGGATGGCTACACCTTC. The full variable domain, completed using reference TRBV2 and TRBJ1-2, is EPEVTQTPSHQVTQMGQEVILRCVPISNHLYFYWYRQILGQKVEFLVSFYNNEISEKSEIFDDQFSVERPDGSNFTLKIRSTKLEDSAMYFCASSEGGRGRLEDGYTFGSGTRLTVV.

This clone was recorded only once. This chain's CDR3 is CASSLALQNGYTF. CDR3 bases: TGTGCCAGCAGCTTAGCTTTACAGAATGGCTACACCTTC. The chain uses TRBV7-9 and TRBJ1-2; D is undetermined. Trimming cost V 0 bases and J 6 bases, with 8 bases left between them. Germline values: CDR1 SEHNR, CDR2 FQNEAQ (reference sequence). The CDR3 runs 13 residues. The full variable domain, in which reference TRBV7-9 and TRBJ1-2 provide the parts outside the CDR3, is DTGVSQNPRHKITKRGQNVTFRCDPISEHNRLYWYRQTLGQGPEFLTYFQNEAQLEKSRLLSDRFSAERPKGSFSTLEIQRTEQGDSAMYLCASSLALQNGYTFGSGTRLTVV.

The chain employs TRBV6-5 and TRBJ2-5; 7 bases match TRBD2. The J call may be incorrect, as the DNA end agrees better with TRBJ2-7. Germline V gives CDR1 MNHEY, CDR2 SVGAGI. There are 15 residues in the CDR3. CDR3 nucleotides: TGTGCCAGCAGTCTCTCCCTAGCGGCCTCCTACGAGCAGTACTTC. Encoded protein: CASSLSLAASYEQYF.

This chain links TRBV27 with TRBJ2-3, with a possible D match to TRBD1 (5 bases). V was trimmed by 7 bases and J by 2 bases, leaving 13 bases between them. The CDR3 extends over 14 amino acids. In germline, CDR1 is MNHEY, CDR2 SMNVEV (reference sequence). The CDR3 reads CASTDSPLTDTQYF. The CDR3 DNA sequence: TGTGCCAGCACCGACAGCCCTCTCACAGATACGCAGTATTTT.

This sequence joins TRBV9 and TRBJ1-4; 7 positions agree with TRBD1. Trimming removed 4 bases from V and 3 bases from J; junction bases left unmatched: 6. The CDR3 covers 15 residues. Germline V gene data show CDR1 as SGDLS and CDR2 as YYNGEE. In DNA form, the CDR3 reads TGTGCCAGCAGCTCCGCAGGGGGATCTAATGAAAAACTGTTTTTT. Translation gives CASSSAGGSNEKLFF.

The chain couples TRBV7-2 to TRBJ1-5; D gene unclear. This CDR3 region has 14 residues. CDR1 and CDR2 from the germline V gene are SGHTA and FQGNSA. Trimming pared 1 base from V and 7 bases from J, leaving 11 bases between. The CDR3, as DNA: TGTGCCAGCAGCTTAGGTGGAGGTACCCAGCCCCAGCATTTT. It specifies CASSLGGGTQPQHF.

The rearrangement uses TRBV28 and TRBJ2-3, with D unresolved. The V and J ends lost 1 base and 1 base respectively, with 12 bases between them. Germline values: CDR1 MDHEN, CDR2 SYDVKM. The CDR3 is 16 amino acids. CDR3: CASSLYGYSGTDTQYF. DNA for the CDR3: TGTGCCAGCAGTTTATACGGTTACAGTGGCACAGATACGCAGTATTTT. The full variable domain, completed using reference TRBV28 and TRBJ2-3, is DVKVTQSSRYLVKRTGEKVFLECVQDMDHENMFWYRQDPGLGLRLIYFSYDVKMKEKGDIPEGYSVSREKKERFSLILESASTNQTSMYLCASSLYGYSGTDTQYFGPGTRLTVL.

The J gene is TRBJ2-4, the V gene TRBV18; D perhaps matches TRBD1 (6 bases). The germline V and J ends were trimmed by 1 base and 0 bases, with 10 bases remaining between them. The CDR3 is 16 amino acids. Germline CDR1 and CDR2: KGHSH and LQKENI. The CDR3, as DNA: TGTGCCAGCTCACCACGGGGGCCCCAAGCCAAAAACATTCAGTACTTC. The encoded protein is CASSPRGPQAKNIQYF.

V usage is TRBV7-2 and J usage is TRBJ2-5; a weak D match, TRBD1 (5 bases). Germline V gene lookup returns CDR1 SGHTA and CDR2 FQGNSA. CDR3 length: 14 amino acids. V dropped 1 base and J dropped 1 base, with 7 bases sitting between them. As DNA, the CDR3 is TGTGCCAGCAGCTTAGAGGGGATCCAAGAGACCCAGTACTTC. Its translation is CASSLEGIQETQYF.

The chain uses TRBV5-1 and TRBJ1-6; weak D call: TRBD1 (5 bases). The CDR3 is 17 amino acids. Trimming cost V 0 bases and J 0 bases, with 10 bases left between them. Germline assignment: CDR1 SGHRS and CDR2 YFSETQ. DNA for the CDR3: TGCGCCAGCAGCTTGGAGACAGCTAGCTCCTATAATTCACCCCTCCACTTT. Residues: CASSLETASSYNSPLHF.

The CDR3 coding sequence is TGTGCCATCAGCGGAAACAGGGCAGCCAAATACGAGCAGTACTTC. It codes for CAISGNRAAKYEQYF. This rearrangement joins TRBV10-3 to TRBJ2-7; possibly TRBD1 for D (6 bases). The CDR3 runs 15 residues. Trimming removed 6 bases at V and 4 bases at J, with 19 bases between. CDR1 ENHRY and CDR2 SYGVKD come from the germline V gene.